This entry features one TCR beta chain sequence. Its antigen is currently not known. Base qualities are missing; no much larger clone stands one base away. The source of the sample is a study of cytomegalovirus exposure and HLA in healthy donors (TCRdb year 2017). Concerning the study at large: In an earlier analysis of approximately 500 of the donors, about 270 Gb of sequence data and roughly 100 million unique TCR beta sequences from 180 million or so T cells were reported. To decide whether each TCR beta V gene segment behaved as functional or pseudogenic, an earlier analysis of nearly 600 of the donors relied on high-throughput TCR beta sequencing. Every repertoire in the discovery cohort had been generated on one and the same sequencing platform. Class I and class II HLA loci were covered by the typing at four-digit resolution. An early release that covered 500 to 800 HLA-typed donors contained approximately 300 gigabases of sequencing data and roughly 84 million unique TCR sequences. Rather than drawing on any new phenotypic data, the later analysis identified candidate immune exposures from TCR beta sequences and the way those sequences occurred across donors. Typing coverage differed by locus: A, B, C, DRB1 and DQB1 were typed in roughly 620-640 donors, DQA1 in about 510, DPA1 in around 600, and DPB1 in around 440. To study patterns of TCR occurrence, a later analysis re-analyzed previously published TCR beta repertoires from hundreds of donors and added high-resolution HLA genotyping. Genome-wide SNP genotypes for about 65% of the roughly 670 donors were used in a later genetic analysis, which treated that subset as a discovery cohort. Of the 398 genotyped donors, 65% to 90% fell in the genetic ancestry cluster associated with self-reported Caucasian donors. Along with the roughly 670-subject first cohort, a separate validation cohort of over a hundred different subjects was used. The aim of the study was to test whether cataloging public T cell receptors could identify signatures of past pathogen exposure. Alongside the repertoire data, information on donor age, sex, ethnicity and CMV serostatus was compiled. Roughly five DR-DQ haplotypes were treated as single units for association and clustering because of strong linkage in the cohort. To predict cytomegalovirus infection status, the study brought together high-throughput TCR immunosequencing, statistical association of individual TCRs with disease status, and machine learning. The T cell repertoires of around 730 subjects were profiled by immunosequencing and related to cytomegalovirus serostatus. Among some 410 genotyped donors of the cohort, an average of approximately 240,000 unique TCR beta nucleotide sequences were sequenced per donor, roughly 20% of them non-productive. Results and caveats for the whole study, not just this receptor: This cohort had only TCR beta chains sequenced, and the lack of alpha or paired-chain data limited which features could be detected. The sequencing pipeline was judged likely to have produced a cluster of highly shared sequence variants as a technical artifact. A later analysis reported that several top co-occurrence clusters appeared linked to parvovirus B19, influenza, CMV and Epstein-Barr virus. A total of 164 TCR beta chains were listed by the study as associated with cytomegalovirus. According to a later analysis, most CMV-associated TCR beta chains appeared to be HLA-restricted, and the HLA associations seemed to be driven largely by CMV exposure. Cytomegalovirus status was reported to be diagnosed by the classifier with high specificity and sensitivity in both the original and validation cohorts. Because some donors lacked HLA typing at each locus, the association tests relied only on the typed subset. The authors suggested that the approach could potentially be extended to other disease states and immunological phenotypes. Specific HLA alleles were associated with about 17,000 TCR beta sequences at a false discovery rate of 0.05 in a later analysis. Correlated functional status among segregating V segments might reflect linkage disequilibrium, but an unknown experimental factor could not be ruled out. Most TCR sequences were observed very rarely across donors, whereas some public TCRs were present in many individuals. Because counts were too low, about 17 rarely observed V segments, including chromosome 9 orphons, were excluded from the earlier analysis of around 590 of the donors. In a later analysis, HLA-associated TCR beta chains showed more clonal expansion and lower generation probabilities than non-associated chains that were equally common. Three of the identified cytomegalovirus-associated TCR beta chains were confirmed in vitro to be specific for cytomegalovirus antigens. In a later analysis, TCR association rates were found to vary across HLA loci, with the most associated TCRs seen for DRB1 alleles and the fewest for HLA-C alleles. Assigning TCR associations to individual alleles was difficult when HLA alleles, especially DR and DQ, strongly co-occurred. Compared with the approximately 670-donor mean, donors in an Asian-associated ancestry cluster had fewer N-insertions in productive TCRs, according to a later genetic analysis. A further reported finding was that TCR beta sequences accurately predicted the HLA-A and HLA-B alleles for most subjects in the first cohort. Sequencing depth was assumed to be roughly uniform across donors in the presence/absence analyses, though that assumption may not hold. An association between a missense DCLRE1C variant and V-gene and J-gene trimming of TCR beta chains was found in a later genetic analysis and replicated in an independent cohort. Some IMGT-functional V segments, including TRBV6-2 and TRBV6-3, could not be told apart with the 87-base-pair reads, so those segments were excluded. Immune exposure information for the cohort was limited to CMV serostatus. An earlier analysis of around 500 of the donors showed that most TCR beta V segments appeared in productive rearrangements either about 90% or about 30% of the time, which broadly matched IMGT annotations.

CDR1 SGHDT and CDR2 YYEEEE are derived from the germline V gene. Deletion took 3 bases off V and 3 bases off J, with a span of 13 bases between the germline ends. The CDR3 runs 14 residues from the cysteine to the phenylalanine. The kept DNA is CDR3 alone, 42 bases in frame from the first base. In total, 666 healthy bone marrow donors made up the cohort. All cohort members were sampled while nominally healthy, although unrecorded immune exposures were likely present. The donor tested CMV seronegative and was one of the 352 seronegative cohort members. A peripheral blood sample was provided by each donor, and peripheral blood mononuclear cells were used for TCR beta sequencing. The Qiagen DNeasy Blood Extraction Kit was used to extract genomic DNA from the blood cell samples. Library prep was done by the immunoSEQ multiplex PCR assay. A mixture of 60 forward primers for TCR Vbeta segments and 13 reverse primers for TCR Jbeta segments was used in the multiplex PCR. The CDR3 region of rearranged TCR beta genes was amplified from genomic DNA by a multiplex PCR assay. The amplified TCR beta libraries were sequenced on the Illumina HiSeq System as 87-base-pair reads. In the paper's pipeline: A later analysis tallied approximately 87 million unique TCR beta chains across the 640 or so repertoires, and about 12 million of those chains were shared by two or more donors. Raw reads were error-corrected and collapsed into unique sequences by a nearest-neighbor algorithm in which closely related sequences were merged to remove PCR and sequencing errors. To assign V, D and J gene segments, CDR3 sequences were aligned to IMGT reference sequences. For a sequence to be retained, a match of at least six nucleotides was required to both a V gene segment and a J gene segment. A rearrangement counted as productive if the CDR3 had no stop codons and remained in frame with V and J, and every other rearrangement counted as non-productive. Following IMGT convention, CDR3 was defined as the stretch from the second conserved V-encoded cysteine up to the conserved J-encoded phenylalanine. The earlier analysis of about 560 of the donors excluded any sequence lacking an unambiguous match to a single V gene segment. In an earlier analysis of 450 to 750 of the donors, a V segment was called functional when productive rearrangements were above 56.7%, and segregating when the standard deviation between donors exceeded 5%. A statistical classification framework was built for diagnosing cytomegalovirus status from the catalog of TCR beta chain sequences. In a later analysis, TCR nucleotide sequences were compared against IMGT/GENE-DB human TR gene sequences so that V and J genes could be assigned. The TCRdist pipeline was used in a later analysis to assign CDR3 sequences and most-parsimonious VDJ recombination scenarios. In a later analysis, each TCR beta chain was defined by its CDR3 amino acid sequence together with its V-gene family, and reads lacking a unique V-gene family were excluded. To address suspected cross-contamination and a sequencing artifact, a later analysis removed 592 highly shared, low-generation-probability nucleotide sequences. In a later analysis, a clonal expansion index was calculated for each public chain from normalized within-repertoire ranks of inferred template counts. Generation probabilities in a later analysis came from a VDJ recombination model fitted to out-of-frame rearrangements, and those results were checked against IGoR. Hypergeometric tests were used in a later analysis to score TCR-TCR, TCR-HLA and TCR-CMV co-occurrence, with a repertoire-size bias correction applied to the TCR pairs. False discovery rates were estimated in a later analysis by permuting HLA or CMV assignments 20 times. In a later analysis, co-occurring TCRs were grouped using DBSCAN, with TCRdist sequence similarity added in when clustering inside HLA-allele-positive subsets. Co-occurrence clustering excluded repertoires with fewer than 30,000 or more than 120,000 public chains, plus five with anomalous nucleotide sharing. TCRdb limited this immuneACCESS table to in-frame rearrangements with V and J called. A share of clones is missing; checked studies link under half to unresolved V genes, and the rest is unexplained. That table furnishes V, J and clone size, whereas the DNA furnished D and trimming. The sample yields around 230,000 clones; around four fifths were counted once. Less than 0.6% of the sample lies in the top ten.

The rearrangement joined TRBV5-6 to TRBJ2-7; a tentative D call is TRBD1 (6 bases match). This clonotype was obtained from a boy between 10 and 17 years old in good health and CMV-seronegative. The sequencing sample was made of PBMCs. CDR3 protein: CASSSNRAYYEQYF. The DNA sequence is as follows: TGTGCCAGCAGCTCGAACAGGGCGTACTACGAGCAGTACTTC.